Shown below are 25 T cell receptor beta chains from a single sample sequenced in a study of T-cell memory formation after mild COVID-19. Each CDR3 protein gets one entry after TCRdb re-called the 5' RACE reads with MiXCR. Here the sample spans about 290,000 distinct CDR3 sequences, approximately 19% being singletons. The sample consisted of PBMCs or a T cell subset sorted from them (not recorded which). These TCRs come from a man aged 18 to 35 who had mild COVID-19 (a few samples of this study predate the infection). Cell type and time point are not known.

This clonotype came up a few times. Here the CDR3 DNA reads TGTGCCAGCAGGTCGGGACGGATTGAGTATACGCAGTATTTT. As protein: CASRSGRIEYTQYF. The V gene is TRBV7-2, the J gene TRBJ2-3, with D tentatively TRBD1 or TRBD2 (5 bases each). The CDR3 runs 14 residues. V was pared by 6 bases and J by 7 bases, with 17 bases between. Germline V gene lookup returns CDR1 SGHTA and CDR2 FQGNSA.

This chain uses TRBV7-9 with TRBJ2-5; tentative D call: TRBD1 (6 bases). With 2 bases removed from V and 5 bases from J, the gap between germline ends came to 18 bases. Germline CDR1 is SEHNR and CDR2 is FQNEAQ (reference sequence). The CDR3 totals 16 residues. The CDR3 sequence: CASSLTPGHLGETQYF. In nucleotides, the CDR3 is TGTGCCAGCAGCTTAACACCGGGACACCTTGGGGAGACCCAGTACTTC.

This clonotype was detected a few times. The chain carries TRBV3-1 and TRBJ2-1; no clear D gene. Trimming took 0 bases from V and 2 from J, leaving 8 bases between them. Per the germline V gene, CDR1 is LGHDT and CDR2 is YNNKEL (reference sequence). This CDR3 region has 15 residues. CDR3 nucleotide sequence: TGTGCCAGCAGCCAAGATCTCACGGCCTACAATGAGCAGTTCTTC. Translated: CASSQDLTAYNEQFF.

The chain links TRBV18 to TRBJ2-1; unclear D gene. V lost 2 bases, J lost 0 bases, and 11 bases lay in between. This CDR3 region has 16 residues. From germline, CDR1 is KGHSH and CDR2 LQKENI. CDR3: CASSPTGVSSYNEQFF. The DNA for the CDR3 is TGTGCCAGCTCACCAACCGGAGTTAGCTCCTACAATGAGCAGTTCTTC.

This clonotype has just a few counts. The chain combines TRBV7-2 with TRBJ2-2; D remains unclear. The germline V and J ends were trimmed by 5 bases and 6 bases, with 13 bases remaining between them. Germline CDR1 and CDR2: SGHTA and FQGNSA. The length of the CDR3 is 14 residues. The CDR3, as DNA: TGTGCCAGCAGCCGAAGCGTCGGGTCCGGGGAGCTGTTTTTT. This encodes CASSRSVGSGELFF.

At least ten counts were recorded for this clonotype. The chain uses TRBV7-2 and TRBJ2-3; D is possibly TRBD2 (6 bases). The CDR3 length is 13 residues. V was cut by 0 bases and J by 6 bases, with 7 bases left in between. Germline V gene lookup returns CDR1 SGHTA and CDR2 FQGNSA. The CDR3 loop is CASSLAAGDTQYF. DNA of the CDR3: TGTGCCAGCAGCTTAGCCGCGGGGGATACGCAGTATTTT.

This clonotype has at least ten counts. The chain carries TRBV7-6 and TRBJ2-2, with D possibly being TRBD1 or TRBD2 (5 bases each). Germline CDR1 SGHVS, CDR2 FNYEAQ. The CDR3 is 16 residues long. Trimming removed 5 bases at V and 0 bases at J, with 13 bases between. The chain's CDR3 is CASSPGSGTNTGELFF. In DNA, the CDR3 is TGTGCCAGCAGCCCAGGGTCGGGGACGAACACCGGGGAGCTGTTTTTT.

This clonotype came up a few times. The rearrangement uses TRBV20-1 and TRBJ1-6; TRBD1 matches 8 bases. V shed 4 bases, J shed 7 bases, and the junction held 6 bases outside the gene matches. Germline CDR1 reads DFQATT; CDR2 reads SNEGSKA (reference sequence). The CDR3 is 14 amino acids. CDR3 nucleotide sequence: TGCAGTGCTACCCCGGACAGGGCAAATTCACCCCTCCACTTT. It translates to CSATPDRANSPLHF.

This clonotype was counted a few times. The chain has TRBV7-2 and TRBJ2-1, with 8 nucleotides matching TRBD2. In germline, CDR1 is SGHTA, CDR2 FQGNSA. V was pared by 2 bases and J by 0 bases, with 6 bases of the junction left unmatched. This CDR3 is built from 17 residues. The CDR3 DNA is TGTGCCAGCAGCTTATGGTGGCGGGGGGCCTCCTACAATGAGCAGTTCTTC. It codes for CASSLWWRGASYNEQFF.

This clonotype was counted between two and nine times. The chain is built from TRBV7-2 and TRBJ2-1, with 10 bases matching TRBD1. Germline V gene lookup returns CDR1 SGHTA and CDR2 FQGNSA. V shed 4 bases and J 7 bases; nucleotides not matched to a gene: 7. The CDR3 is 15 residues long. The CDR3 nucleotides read TGTGCCAGCAGCTCACGACAGGGGGCTAAAAATGAGCAGTTCTTC. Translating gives CASSSRQGAKNEQFF.

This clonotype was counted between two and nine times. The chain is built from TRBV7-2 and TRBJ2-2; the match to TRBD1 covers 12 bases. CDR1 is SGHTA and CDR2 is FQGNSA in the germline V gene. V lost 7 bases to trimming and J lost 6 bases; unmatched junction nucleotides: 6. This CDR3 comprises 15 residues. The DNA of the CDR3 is TGTGCCAGCACCCGGGGACAGGGGGCATCCGGGGAGCTGTTTTTT. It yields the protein CASTRGQGASGELFF.

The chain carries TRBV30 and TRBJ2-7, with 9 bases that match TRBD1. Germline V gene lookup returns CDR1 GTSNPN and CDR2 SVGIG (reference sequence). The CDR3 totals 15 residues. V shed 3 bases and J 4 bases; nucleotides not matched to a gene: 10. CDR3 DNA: TGTGCCTGGAGAGATTCCGGGACAGGGCCTTACGAGCAGTACTTC. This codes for CAWRDSGTGPYEQYF.

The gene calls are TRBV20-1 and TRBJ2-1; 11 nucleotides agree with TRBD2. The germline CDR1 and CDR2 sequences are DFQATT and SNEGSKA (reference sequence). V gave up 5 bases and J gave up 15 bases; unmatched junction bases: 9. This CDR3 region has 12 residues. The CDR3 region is CSARSGGANPFF. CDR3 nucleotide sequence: TGCAGTGCTCGTAGCGGGGGGGCCAATCCGTTCTTC.

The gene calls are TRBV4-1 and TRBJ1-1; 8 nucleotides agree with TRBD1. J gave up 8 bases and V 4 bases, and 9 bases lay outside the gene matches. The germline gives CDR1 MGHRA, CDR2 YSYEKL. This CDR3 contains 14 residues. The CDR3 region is CASSPRTGREEAFF. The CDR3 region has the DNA TGCGCCAGCAGCCCCCGGACAGGGAGAGAGGAAGCTTTCTTT.

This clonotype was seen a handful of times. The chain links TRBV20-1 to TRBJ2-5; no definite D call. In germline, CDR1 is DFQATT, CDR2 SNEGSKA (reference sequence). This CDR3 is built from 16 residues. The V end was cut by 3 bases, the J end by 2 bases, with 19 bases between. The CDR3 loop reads CSARRFPPKTQETQYF. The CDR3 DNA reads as TGCAGTGCTAGGCGGTTTCCGCCAAAAACTCAAGAGACCCAGTACTTC.

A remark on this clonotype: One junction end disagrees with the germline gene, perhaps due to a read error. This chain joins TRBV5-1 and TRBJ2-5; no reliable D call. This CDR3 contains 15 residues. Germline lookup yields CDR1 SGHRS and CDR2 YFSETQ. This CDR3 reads CASSLEVAVQGTQYF. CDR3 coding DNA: TGCGCCAGCAGCTTGGAAGTGGCGGTGCAAGGGACCCAGTACTTC.

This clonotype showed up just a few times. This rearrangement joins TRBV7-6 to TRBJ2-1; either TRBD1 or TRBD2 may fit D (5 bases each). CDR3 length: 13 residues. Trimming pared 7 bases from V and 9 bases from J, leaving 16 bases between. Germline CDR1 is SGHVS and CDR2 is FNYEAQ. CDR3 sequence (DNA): TGTGCCAGCACCTTGTACCAGAGGGGTGAGCAGTTCTTC. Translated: CASTLYQRGEQFF.

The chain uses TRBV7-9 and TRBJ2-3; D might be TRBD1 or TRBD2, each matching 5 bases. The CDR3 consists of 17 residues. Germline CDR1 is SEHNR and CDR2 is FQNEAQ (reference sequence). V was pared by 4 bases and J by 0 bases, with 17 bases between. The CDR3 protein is CASSSLGTQGSTDTQYF. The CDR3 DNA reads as TGTGCCAGCAGCTCCTTAGGGACCCAGGGCAGCACAGATACGCAGTATTTT.

The CDR3 DNA reads TGTGCCAGCTCAAACCCGGGAACTGACGCCAATGAGCAGTTCTTC. Amino acids: CASSNPGTDANEQFF. This rearrangement joins TRBV2 to TRBJ2-1; the D gene is possibly TRBD2 (5 bases). CDR3 length: 15 residues. From germline, CDR1 is SNHLY and CDR2 FYNNEI. Trimming took 8 bases from V and 6 from J, leaving 20 bases between them.

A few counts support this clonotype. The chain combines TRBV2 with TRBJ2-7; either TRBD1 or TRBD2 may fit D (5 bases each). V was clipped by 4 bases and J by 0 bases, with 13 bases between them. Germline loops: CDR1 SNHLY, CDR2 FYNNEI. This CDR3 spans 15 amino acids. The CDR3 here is CASSVEGISSYEQYV. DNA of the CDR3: TGTGCCAGCAGTGTAGAGGGGATAAGCTCCTACGAGCAGTACGTC.

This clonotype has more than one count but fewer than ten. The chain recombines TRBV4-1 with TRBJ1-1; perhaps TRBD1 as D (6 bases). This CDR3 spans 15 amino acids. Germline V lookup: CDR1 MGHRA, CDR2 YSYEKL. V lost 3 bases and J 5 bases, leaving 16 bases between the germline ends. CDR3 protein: CASSHSTGRDTEAFF. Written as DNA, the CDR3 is TGCGCCAGCAGCCACTCGACAGGACGAGATACTGAAGCTTTCTTT.

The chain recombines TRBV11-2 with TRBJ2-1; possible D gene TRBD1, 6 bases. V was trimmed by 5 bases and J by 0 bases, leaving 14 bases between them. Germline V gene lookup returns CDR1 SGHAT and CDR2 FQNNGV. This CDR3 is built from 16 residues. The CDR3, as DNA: TGTGCCAGCAGCCACACCAGGGGCAACTCCTACAATGAGCAGTTCTTC. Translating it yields CASSHTRGNSYNEQFF.

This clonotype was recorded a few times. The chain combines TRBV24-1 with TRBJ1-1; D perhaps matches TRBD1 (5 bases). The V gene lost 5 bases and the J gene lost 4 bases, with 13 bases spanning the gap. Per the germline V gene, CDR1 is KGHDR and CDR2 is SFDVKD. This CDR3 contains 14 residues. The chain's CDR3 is CATSGSGQGTEAFF. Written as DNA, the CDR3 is TGTGCCACCAGTGGGTCAGGGCAGGGCACTGAAGCTTTCTTT.

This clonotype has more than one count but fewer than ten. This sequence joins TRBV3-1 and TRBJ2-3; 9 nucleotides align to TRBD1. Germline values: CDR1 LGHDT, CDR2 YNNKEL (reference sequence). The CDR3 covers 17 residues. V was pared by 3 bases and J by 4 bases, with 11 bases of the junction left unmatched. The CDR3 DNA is TGTGCCAGCAGCCAGGATTCCGGGACAGGGTTCGCAGATACGCAGTATTTT. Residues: CASSQDSGTGFADTQYF.

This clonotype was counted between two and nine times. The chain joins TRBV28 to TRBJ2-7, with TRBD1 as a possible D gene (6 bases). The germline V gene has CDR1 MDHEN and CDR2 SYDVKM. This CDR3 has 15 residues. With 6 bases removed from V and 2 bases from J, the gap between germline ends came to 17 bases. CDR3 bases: TGTGCCAGCAGCAAGCCCGGGACACAGCCCTACGAGCAGTACGTC. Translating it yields CASSKPGTQPYEQYV.